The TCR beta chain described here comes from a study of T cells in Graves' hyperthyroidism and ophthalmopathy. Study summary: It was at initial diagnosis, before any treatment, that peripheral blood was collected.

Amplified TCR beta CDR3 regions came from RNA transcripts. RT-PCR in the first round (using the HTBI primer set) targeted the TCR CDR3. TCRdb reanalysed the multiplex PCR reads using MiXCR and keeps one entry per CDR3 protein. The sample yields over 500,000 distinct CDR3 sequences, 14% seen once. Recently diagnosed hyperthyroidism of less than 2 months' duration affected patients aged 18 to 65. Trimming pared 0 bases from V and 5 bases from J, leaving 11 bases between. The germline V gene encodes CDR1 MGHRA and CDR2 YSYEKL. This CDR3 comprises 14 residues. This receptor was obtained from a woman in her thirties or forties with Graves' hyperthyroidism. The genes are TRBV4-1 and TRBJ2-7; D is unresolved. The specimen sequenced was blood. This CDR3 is CASSQEARIDEQYF. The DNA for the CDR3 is TGCGCCAGCAGCCAAGAAGCGCGAATCGACGAGCAGTACTTC.